The 26 T cell receptor beta chains listed next were all sequenced from one sample in a study of CD8 T cells in Susac syndrome (dated by TCRdb to the late 2010s). Libraries were built with the immunoSEQ multiplex PCR assay. RNA was extracted with the RNeasy kit and 0.5 to 1 ug was reverse transcribed using random hexamers. TCRdb redid the processing of the public reads, applying fastp at Q25 and MiXCR, and retained in-frame beta chains. One record per CDR3 amino acid sequence lists the most common genes and DNA. For this sample there are about 130,000 distinct CDR3 sequences; around 94% appear just once. Approximately 0.22% of the sample goes to the ten largest clones. The sequenced sample consisted of CD8+ T cells from PBMCs. All receptors derive from a human donor with Susac syndrome.

The J gene is TRBJ2-6, the V gene TRBV5-4, with a tentative D call TRBD2 (5 bases). There are 17 residues in the CDR3. V lost 4 bases and J lost 1, with 15 bases in between. The germline CDR1 and CDR2 sequences are SGHNT and YYREEE (reference sequence). This chain's CDR3 is CASSPGWWDSGANVLTF. CDR3 DNA: TGTGCCAGCAGCCCGGGATGGTGGGATTCTGGGGCCAACGTCCTGACTTTC.

This chain links TRBV30 with TRBJ1-1; tentatively, D is TRBD1 (5 bases). The CDR3 has 13 amino acids. In germline, CDR1 is GTSNPN, CDR2 SVGIG (reference sequence). V dropped 6 bases and J dropped 4 bases, with 15 bases sitting between them. The CDR3 protein is CACDGTMVTEAFF. The CDR3 bases are TGTGCCTGTGATGGGACCATGGTCACTGAAGCTTTCTTT.

V usage is TRBV27 and J usage is TRBJ2-5, with D hard to call. The V and J ends lost 4 bases and 4 bases respectively, with 10 bases between them. The CDR3 has 13 residues. Per the germline V gene, CDR1 is MNHEY and CDR2 is SMNVEV (reference sequence). The CDR3: CASSSSIGETQYF. The CDR3, as DNA: TGTGCCAGCAGTTCAAGTATAGGAGAGACCCAGTACTTC.

This clonotype was seen once. The gene calls are TRBV20-1 and TRBJ2-7; 7 positions match TRBD1. V lost 0 bases, J lost 3 bases, and 8 bases stayed unmatched. Germline loops: CDR1 DFQATT, CDR2 SNEGSKA (reference sequence). This CDR3 region has 15 residues. In DNA form, the CDR3 reads TGCAGTGCTAGAGATATAGGGACAGATCTCTACGAGCAGTACTTC. Translation gives CSARDIGTDLYEQYF.

The gene calls are TRBV7-9 and TRBJ2-2, with TRBD1 as a possible D gene (6 bases). The V gene's germline CDR1 is SEHNR and CDR2 FQNEAQ (reference sequence). This CDR3 contains 15 residues. Trimming took off 2 bases at V and 7 bases at J, with 14 bases between the two ends. This CDR3 is CASSLLGAHGGELFF. CDR3 DNA: TGTGCCAGCAGCTTACTGGGGGCGCACGGCGGGGAGCTGTTTTTT.

The chain joins TRBV3-1 to TRBJ2-2; 14 bases are a match to TRBD2. Germline V CDR1 and CDR2: LGHDT, YNNKEL (reference sequence). The CDR3 has 17 residues. V lost 3 bases, J lost 6 bases, and 6 bases stayed unmatched. CDR3 sequence reads: CASSHPGLAGVSGELFF. The DNA for the CDR3 is TGTGCCAGCAGCCATCCGGGACTAGCGGGAGTATCCGGGGAGCTGTTTTTT. Complete variable domain (other parts from reference TRBV3-1 and TRBJ2-2): DTAVSQTPKYLVTQMGNDKSIKCEQNLGHDTMYWYKQDSKKFLKIMFSYNNKELIINETVPNRFSPKSPDKAHLNLHINSLELGDSAVYFCASSHPGLAGVSGELFFGEGSRLTVL.

This chain connects TRBV5-1 to TRBJ2-3, with D unclear. Trimming pared 4 bases from V and 1 base from J, leaving 13 bases between. The CDR3 loop spans 15 amino acids. Germline CDR1 is SGHRS and CDR2 is YFSETQ. The CDR3 coding sequence is TGCGCCAGCAGCCAAGTCCCGGACCGCACAGATACGCAGTATTTT. Protein product: CASSQVPDRTDTQYF.

V usage is TRBV2 and J usage is TRBJ2-5; the D gene is possibly TRBD2 (7 bases). The V end was cut by 3 bases, the J end by 5 bases, with 16 bases between. This CDR3 has 15 residues. CDR1 and CDR2 from the germline V gene are SNHLY and FYNNEI. In DNA, the CDR3 is TGTGCCAGCAGTGAGAGAGGGGGGGCCGGGGAGACCCAGTACTTC. Its protein product is CASSERGGAGETQYF.

V usage is TRBV4-1 and J usage is TRBJ2-1; 13 bases agree with TRBD2. This CDR3 is built from 16 residues. The trim removed 3 bases at V and 10 bases at J, leaving 9 bases unmatched. Germline lookup yields CDR1 MGHRA and CDR2 YSYEKL. CDR3 sequence reads: CASSQAGTSGMGEQFF. The CDR3 DNA is TGCGCCAGCAGCCAGGCCGGGACTAGCGGGATGGGGGAGCAGTTCTTC.

The gene calls are TRBV20-1 and TRBJ2-3; 10 positions agree with TRBD2. Germline lookup yields CDR1 DFQATT and CDR2 SNEGSKA (reference sequence). This CDR3 has 15 residues. V shed 3 bases, J shed 4 bases, and the junction held 7 bases outside the gene matches. CDR3 protein: CSARTTSGDSDTQYF. In DNA form, the CDR3 reads TGCAGTGCTAGGACCACTAGCGGGGACTCAGATACGCAGTATTTT.

This clonotype came up once. The V and J genes are TRBV7-9 and TRBJ2-7; D might be TRBD1 or TRBD2, each matching 5 bases. The CDR3 spans 14 residues. Per the germline V gene, CDR1 is SEHNR and CDR2 is FQNEAQ (reference sequence). Trimming took off 4 bases at V and 3 bases at J, with 13 bases between the two ends. In DNA form, the CDR3 reads TGTGCCAGCAGCTGGGACCGACTTGGCTACGAGCAGTACTTC. Amino acids: CASSWDRLGYEQYF. The full variable domain, in which reference TRBV7-9 and TRBJ2-7 provide the parts outside the CDR3, is DTGVSQNPRHKITKRGQNVTFRCDPISEHNRLYWYRQTLGQGPEFLTYFQNEAQLEKSRLLSDRFSAERPKGSFSTLEIQRTEQGDSAMYLCASSWDRLGYEQYFGPGTRLTVT.

The chain couples TRBV14 to TRBJ2-1; TRBD2 is a possible D gene (6 bases). V lost 4 bases and J 4 bases, leaving 11 bases between the germline ends. The germline gives CDR1 SGHDN, CDR2 FVKESK. CDR3 length: 14 residues. In nucleotides, the CDR3 is TGTGCCAGCAGCCCGGGACTCGCATACAATGAGCAGTTCTTC. Translated: CASSPGLAYNEQFF.

This clonotype was recorded only once. The rearrangement joins TRBV9 to TRBJ2-1; D not certain. The CDR3 contains 16 residues. Per the germline V gene, CDR1 is SGDLS and CDR2 is YYNGEE. V was shortened by 3 bases and J by 3 bases, with 16 bases between the two germline ends. In DNA, the CDR3 is TGTGCCAGCAGCGCCCTGCTTGGAGATCGCTACAATGAGCAGTTCTTC. It specifies CASSALLGDRYNEQFF.

V is TRBV6-2 or TRBV6-3 and J is TRBJ2-3; either TRBD1 or TRBD2 may fit D (5 bases each). The CDR3 totals 14 residues. Germline CDR1 MNHEY, CDR2 SVGEGT. V lost 6 bases to trimming and J lost 4 bases, with 14 bases between them. CDR3 nucleotide sequence: TGTGCCAGCAGCGGGGACCCCGAGGCAGATACGCAGTATTTT. Its translation: CASSGDPEADTQYF.

The chain couples TRBV13 to TRBJ2-5, with D perhaps assigned TRBD1 or TRBD2 (5 bases each). With 5 bases removed from V and 5 bases from J, the gap between germline ends came to 15 bases. The CDR3 is 14 residues long. The germline V gene encodes CDR1 PRHDT and CDR2 FYEKMQ (reference sequence). This chain's CDR3 is CASSVEGPRETQYF. The CDR3, as DNA: TGTGCCAGCAGCGTTGAGGGGCCGCGGGAGACCCAGTACTTC.

The chain has TRBV4-1 and TRBJ2-6; D uncertain. Germline-derived CDR1 and CDR2 are MGHRA and YSYEKL. The CDR3 covers 15 residues. Trimming shortened V by 2 bases and J by 4 bases, and 9 bases separated the two germline ends. The CDR3 sequence: CASSQLGYGANVLTF. The DNA of the CDR3 is TGCGCCAGCAGCCAACTAGGTTACGGGGCCAACGTCCTGACTTTC.

V is TRBV14 and J is TRBJ1-2; TRBD1 is a possible D gene (6 bases). Trimming stripped 4 bases from V and 4 bases from J, with 10 bases between. CDR3 size: 13 residues. Germline CDR1 is SGHDN and CDR2 is FVKESK. The CDR3 DNA sequence: TGTGCCAGCAGCCGGGGGGGCGCCTATGGCTACACCTTC. This codes for CASSRGGAYGYTF.

The gene calls are TRBV7-2 and TRBJ2-5; D gene uncertain. The CDR3 loop spans 14 amino acids. Trimming stripped 10 bases from V and 7 bases from J, with 22 bases between. Germline values: CDR1 SGHTA, CDR2 FQGNSA. The CDR3 DNA is TGTGCCATCGCTGGCGGCGGCCCGGTAGGGACCCAGTACTTC. Translation: CAIAGGGPVGTQYF.

The chain joins TRBV16 to TRBJ1-5; TRBD1 is a possible D gene (6 bases). V was cut by 0 bases and J by 0 bases, with 15 bases left in between. CDR1 and CDR2 from the germline V gene are KGHSY and FQNENV. This CDR3 contains 18 residues. CDR3 sequence reads: CASSQSGGRGNSNQPQHF. The CDR3, as DNA: TGTGCCAGCAGCCAATCTGGGGGCAGGGGCAATAGCAATCAGCCCCAGCATTTT.

This chain joins TRBV14 and TRBJ1-2; the D gene is possibly TRBD1 (6 bases). The CDR3 has 13 amino acids. The germline gives CDR1 SGHDN, CDR2 FVKESK. Trimming shortened V by 8 bases and J by 5 bases, and 15 bases separated the two germline ends. For the CDR3, the DNA is TGTGCCAGCGCAGGGGTCTCCCCATATGGCTACACCTTC. Protein: CASAGVSPYGYTF.

The rearrangement uses TRBV12-3 or TRBV12-4 and TRBJ2-1; D is possibly TRBD2 (5 bases). V lost 11 bases, J lost 7 bases, and 24 bases lay in between. CDR3 size: 15 residues. CDR3 sequence reads: CASQLLVATRNEQFF. The DNA of the CDR3 is TGTGCCTCCCAGTTGCTGGTAGCGACTCGAAATGAGCAGTTCTTC.

V usage is TRBV18 and J usage is TRBJ2-3; no reliable D call. The germline CDR1 and CDR2 sequences are KGHSH and LQKENI. Trimming took off 0 bases at V and 2 bases at J, with 9 bases between the two ends. This CDR3 has 15 amino acids. CDR3 residues: CASSPPWPATDTQYF. The CDR3, as DNA: TGTGCCAGCTCACCACCGTGGCCCGCCACAGATACGCAGTATTTT. The full variable domain, completed using reference TRBV18 and TRBJ2-3, is NAGVMQNPRHLVRRRGQEARLRCSPMKGHSHVYWYRQLPEEGLKFMVYLQKENIIDESGMPKERFSAEFPKEGPSILRIQQVVRGDSAAYFCASSPPWPATDTQYFGPGTRLTVL.

The rearrangement uses TRBV27 and TRBJ2-2; 10 nucleotides line up with TRBD2. The ends lost 6 bases at V and 1 base at J; junction bases unmatched: 5. Germline V gene data show CDR1 as MNHEY and CDR2 as SMNVEV (reference sequence). CDR3 size: 16 residues. The CDR3 DNA reads as TGTGCCAGCAGCCGTCGGACTAGCGGGAACACCGGGGAGCTGTTTTTT. Protein product: CASSRRTSGNTGELFF.

V gene TRBV20-1 combines with J gene TRBJ2-7; 10 bases align to TRBD2. CDR3 length: 18 residues. Germline CDR1 reads DFQATT; CDR2 reads SNEGSKA (reference sequence). Trimming cost V 3 bases and J 0 bases; bases outside gene matches: 14. CDR3 DNA sequence: TGCAGTGCTAGTTACAAGCGGGAGGGTGAAAGGAGCTCCTACGAGCAGTACTTC. The encoded protein is CSASYKREGERSSYEQYF.

This sequence joins TRBV11-2 and TRBJ1-4, with 7 nucleotides matching TRBD1. CDR1 SGHAT and CDR2 FQNNGV come from the germline V gene. Trimming cost V 3 bases and J 8 bases; bases outside gene matches: 3. The CDR3 consists of 13 residues. The CDR3 DNA reads TGTGCCAGCAGCTTGACAGGGATAGAAAAACTGTTTTTT. This codes for CASSLTGIEKLFF.

The genes are TRBV5-1 and TRBJ1-2; D not certain. Germline V gene sequence: CDR1 SGHRS, CDR2 YFSETQ. CDR3 length equals 17 residues. Between the trimmed V and J ends, which lost 3 bases and 4 bases, there was a span of 22 bases. CDR3 protein: CASSSPDGRHRGYGYTF. The CDR3, as DNA: TGCGCCAGCAGCTCACCTGACGGGAGACATCGAGGCTATGGCTACACCTTC.